These 28 T cell receptor beta chains came from one sample sequenced in a study of T cells in Graves' hyperthyroidism and ophthalmopathy. RNA transcripts gave rise to amplified TCR beta CDR3 regions. HTBI primers were used for first-round RT-PCR of the TCR CDR3. TCRdb re-called the multiplex PCR reads with MiXCR, one entry per CDR3 protein. Altogether approximately 300,000 distinct CDR3 sequences are present, 15% to 20% being singletons, with the ten largest covering roughly 40%. The sample consisted of blood. These receptors came from a man aged 50 or older with Graves' ophthalmopathy.

This clonotype has only a few counts. The rearrangement joins TRBV6-1 to TRBJ1-2; D call uncertain. In germline, CDR1 is MNHNS, CDR2 SASEGT. Trimming took off 8 bases at V and 4 bases at J, with 5 bases between the two ends. The CDR3 is 10 residues long. The CDR3 protein is CASGIYGYTF. CDR3 bases: TGTGCCAGCGGGATCTATGGCTACACCTTC.

Ten or more counts support this clonotype. The genes are TRBV12-3 or TRBV12-4 and TRBJ1-5; possible D gene TRBD1, 5 bases. The CDR3 extends over 13 amino acids. Between the trimmed V and J ends, which lost 3 bases and 4 bases, there was a span of 7 bases. CDR3 protein: CASSLTANQPQHF. The CDR3 DNA reads as TGTGCCAGCAGTTTGACAGCAAATCAGCCCCAGCATTTT.

This clonotype was observed a handful of times. V usage is TRBV7-2 and J usage is TRBJ1-1, with 10 bases lining up with TRBD1. The CDR3 extends over 14 amino acids. The V gene end was trimmed by 7 bases and the J gene end by 5 bases; junction bases not matched to a gene: 7. Germline CDR1 is SGHTA and CDR2 is FQGNSA. CDR3 region: CASIQRTGGTEAFF. For the CDR3, the DNA is TGTGCCAGCATCCAACGGACAGGGGGTACTGAAGCTTTCTTT.

The chain joins TRBV28 to TRBJ1-4; D is undetermined. V was trimmed by 6 bases and J by 10 bases, leaving 12 bases between them. The CDR3 is 12 amino acids. The V gene's germline CDR1 is MDHEN and CDR2 SYDVKM. CDR3 sequence reads: CASRTRLGKLFF. CDR3 in DNA: TGTGCCAGCAGAACACGTCTAGGAAAACTGTTTTTT.

This clonotype occurred a few times. The chain joins TRBV4-1 to TRBJ2-5, with a tentative D call TRBD1 (6 bases). Germline CDR1 reads MGHRA; CDR2 reads YSYEKL. V dropped 0 bases and J dropped 0 bases, with 14 bases sitting between them. The CDR3 has 17 residues. The DNA of the CDR3 is TGCGCCAGCAGCCAAGACGTCATGGGGGCTAACCAAGAGACCCAGTACTTC. It translates to CASSQDVMGANQETQYF.

CDR3 DNA: TGTGCCAGCAGCATCCCCGAGGGAGGGTCGTACGAGCAGTACTTC. Translating gives CASSIPEGGSYEQYF. V gene TRBV7-8 combines with J gene TRBJ2-7, with 7 bases fitting TRBD2. V lost 5 bases, J lost 4 bases, and 11 bases stayed unmatched. Germline V gene sequence: CDR1 SGHVS, CDR2 FQNEAQ. There are 15 residues in the CDR3.

This clonotype has ten or more counts. J is TRBJ1-1 and V is TRBV10-3; possible D gene TRBD1, 5 bases. Germline-derived CDR1 and CDR2 are ENHRY and SYGVKD. CDR3 length equals 14 residues. V was pared by 6 bases and J by 7 bases, with 18 bases between. CDR3 in amino acids: CAISRVRGDGEAFF. Written as DNA, the CDR3 is TGTGCCATCAGCCGGGTGCGTGGGGACGGTGAAGCTTTCTTT.

The chain uses TRBV28 and TRBJ1-1; D perhaps matches TRBD1 (6 bases). The CDR3 runs 15 residues. Germline loops: CDR1 MDHEN, CDR2 SYDVKM. Deletions cut 6 bases from V and 4 bases from J, with 18 bases between. In DNA, the CDR3 is TGTGCCAGCAGAAAAACAGGGACCCACCTCACTGAAGCTTTCTTT. Its protein is CASRKTGTHLTEAFF. Variable domain in full (rest from reference TRBV28 and TRBJ1-1): DVKVTQSSRYLVKRTGEKVFLECVQDMDHENMFWYRQDPGLGLRLIYFSYDVKMKEKGDIPEGYSVSREKKERFSLILESASTNQTSMYLCASRKTGTHLTEAFFGQGTRLTVV.

About this clonotype itself: A read error may explain this, as a much larger clone is one base away. This chain joins TRBV18 and TRBJ2-5; D might be TRBD1 (6 bases). Germline CDR1 and CDR2: KGHSH and LQKENI. This CDR3 has 12 amino acids. V was trimmed by 8 bases and J by 5 bases, leaving 12 bases between them. CDR3 sequence reads: CASPRDTETQYF. CDR3 nucleotide sequence: TGTGCCAGCCCACGGGACACCGAGACCCAGTACTTC.

This clonotype was detected many times. The chain has TRBV3-1 and TRBJ2-1; a weak D match, TRBD2 (6 bases). CDR3 length: 14 amino acids. V dropped 2 bases and J dropped 8 bases, with 13 bases sitting between them. Germline loops: CDR1 LGHDT, CDR2 YNNKEL (reference sequence). This chain's CDR3 is CASSQLTRSDEQFF. CDR3 DNA: TGTGCCAGCAGCCAACTGACTAGATCAGATGAGCAGTTCTTC.

This clonotype has just a few counts. The V call is TRBV28, the J call TRBJ1-2, with D possibly matching TRBD1 (6 bases). CDR1 is MDHEN, CDR2 SYDVKM, per germline. The length of the CDR3 is 15 residues. The germline V and J ends were trimmed by 2 bases and 7 bases, with 17 bases remaining between them. The CDR3 loop reads CASSLGRRGGGGYTF. CDR3 nucleotides: TGTGCCAGCAGTTTAGGGAGGCGAGGGGGAGGTGGCTACACCTTC.

This clonotype was recorded many times. V is TRBV6-1 and J is TRBJ1-1; no definite D call. There are 12 residues in the CDR3. CDR1 is MNHNS and CDR2 is SASEGT in the germline V gene. Trimming pared 6 bases from V and 5 bases from J, leaving 10 bases between. The CDR3 DNA sequence: TGTGCCAGCAGCCCTGGGTGGACTGAAGCTTTCTTT. Translation gives CASSPGWTEAFF.

The J gene is TRBJ2-5, the V gene TRBV20-1; 16 nucleotides match TRBD2. The CDR3 is made up of 16 amino acids. CDR1 DFQATT and CDR2 SNEGSKA come from the germline V gene (reference sequence). After removal of 4 bases from V and 5 bases from J, the junction contained 7 bases not matched to a gene. The CDR3 is CSANRGTSGREETQYF. CDR3 nucleotide sequence: TGCAGTGCTAATCGCGGGACTAGCGGGAGGGAGGAGACCCAGTACTTC.

This clonotype was counted many times. The chain employs TRBV5-1 and TRBJ2-1; D is unclear. Germline V gives CDR1 SGHRS, CDR2 YFSETQ. CDR3 length: 14 residues. V was trimmed by 2 bases and J by 7 bases, leaving 13 bases between them. The CDR3, as DNA: TGCGCCAGCAGCTTCCCCTCTCTTGGGAATGAGCAGTTCTTC. Translated: CASSFPSLGNEQFF.

This clonotype was picked up a small number of times. V gene TRBV20-1 combines with J gene TRBJ2-4, with D maybe TRBD1 (5 bases). Trimming took 6 bases from V and 1 from J, leaving 10 bases between them. The CDR3 is 13 amino acids. Germline values: CDR1 DFQATT, CDR2 SNEGSKA (reference sequence). The DNA for the CDR3 is TGCAGTGCGCTGGGGCTTGCCAAAAACATTCAGTACTTC. It is translated as CSALGLAKNIQYF.

This clonotype has just a few counts. The chain carries TRBV24-1 and TRBJ2-7; 10 nucleotides align to TRBD1. Germline loops: CDR1 KGHDR, CDR2 SFDVKD. Trimming at V came to 2 bases and at J to 3 bases, leaving 12 bases not matched to a gene. CDR3 size: 18 residues. The CDR3 region has the DNA TGTGCCACCAGTGATTCCAGGACAGGGGGAAAGAGCTTCTACGAGCAGTACTTC. As protein: CATSDSRTGGKSFYEQYF.

This clonotype was detected ten times or more. This sequence joins TRBV5-1 and TRBJ2-5; a possible D gene is TRBD2 (5 bases). With 0 bases removed from V and 4 bases from J, the gap between germline ends came to 13 bases. CDR3 length equals 15 residues. Germline assignment: CDR1 SGHRS and CDR2 YFSETQ. The CDR3 bases are TGCGCCAGCAGCTTGGCCAGGAGCGGTATAGAGACCCAGTACTTC. Its protein is CASSLARSGIETQYF.

This clonotype was found once. V usage is TRBV6-2 or TRBV6-3 and J usage is TRBJ2-1; TRBD2 matches at 10 bases. The CDR3 sequence is 16 residues long. The V gene's germline CDR1 is MNHEY and CDR2 SVGEGT. The V and J ends lost 6 bases and 0 bases, in that order; junction bases with no gene match: 5. The DNA for the CDR3 is TGTGCCAGCAGCCCAGCTAGCGGGAGCTCCTACAATGAGCAGTTCTTC. It codes for CASSPASGSSYNEQFF.

This clonotype has more than one count but fewer than ten. The CDR3 loop is CSAREGVTEAFF. CDR3 coding DNA: TGCAGTGCTAGAGAGGGTGTGACTGAAGCTTTCTTT. This chain links TRBV20-1 with TRBJ1-1; no clear D gene. Germline V gene sequence: CDR1 DFQATT, CDR2 SNEGSKA (reference sequence). Deletions cut 0 bases from V and 5 bases from J, with 7 bases between. This CDR3 has 12 residues.

This clonotype was counted at least ten times. The V gene is TRBV29-1, the J gene TRBJ2-3; D gene ambiguous. V lost 7 bases and J lost 3, with 8 bases in between. CDR1 is SQVTM, CDR2 ANQGSEA, per germline. This CDR3 is 11 amino acids long. CDR3: CSDRLTDTQYF. Written as DNA, the CDR3 is TGCAGCGACCGACTGACAGATACGCAGTATTTT.

J is TRBJ1-2 and V is TRBV6-2 or TRBV6-3; maybe TRBD1 (5 bases). V was clipped by 5 bases and J by 8 bases, with 12 bases between them. The CDR3 sequence is 12 residues long. Germline V lookup: CDR1 MNHEY, CDR2 SVGEGT. CDR3 residues: CASSKAQGGYTF. CDR3 sequence (DNA): TGTGCCAGCAGTAAGGCCCAGGGAGGCTACACCTTC.

A few counts support this clonotype. This sequence joins TRBV5-4 and TRBJ1-1; D unclear. The ends were cut back, 2 bases at V and 4 bases at J, with 12 bases in the middle. From germline, CDR1 is SGHNT and CDR2 YYREEE (reference sequence). This CDR3 comprises 14 residues. CDR3 DNA: TGTGCCAGCAGCTTACCCACCGATTTCACTGAAGCTTTCTTT. The encoded protein is CASSLPTDFTEAFF.

The chain links TRBV27 to TRBJ1-5; TRBD1 aligns across 7 bases. The CDR3 covers 14 residues. In germline, CDR1 is MNHEY, CDR2 SMNVEV (reference sequence). V was clipped by 4 bases and J by 6 bases; unmatched bases: 6. The CDR3 spells CASSSTGYVQPQHF. The CDR3, as DNA: TGTGCCAGCAGTTCGACAGGGTACGTTCAGCCCCAGCATTTT.

The table lists this clonotype with many counts. J is TRBJ2-5 and V is TRBV6-6; D is unclear. The ends were cut back, 2 bases at V and 1 base at J, with 11 bases in the middle. The V gene's germline CDR1 is MNHNY and CDR2 SVGAGI (reference sequence). The CDR3 is 15 residues long. The CDR3 DNA reads TGTGCCAGCAGTTACCGTGGAACGTCCCAAGAGACCCAGTACTTC. It yields the protein CASSYRGTSQETQYF.

This clonotype was picked up many times. The gene calls are TRBV7-2 and TRBJ2-5, with TRBD2 matching over 14 bases. From germline, CDR1 is SGHTA and CDR2 FQGNSA. J was trimmed by 7 bases and V by 5 bases; bases with no gene match: 3. CDR3 length: 14 residues. The chain's CDR3 is CASSPGTSGRTQYF. The CDR3 region has the DNA TGTGCCAGCAGCCCTGGGACTAGCGGGAGGACCCAGTACTTC.

This clonotype has ten or more counts. The chain employs TRBV3-1 and TRBJ1-1, with TRBD1 identical over 9 bases. The junction had 8 bases not matched to a gene; V was cut back by 1 base and J by 5 bases. The germline V gene has CDR1 LGHDT and CDR2 YNNKEL (reference sequence). The CDR3 contains 16 residues. This chain's CDR3 is CASSQASTGGRTEAFF. In nucleotides, the CDR3 is TGTGCCAGCAGCCAAGCCTCTACAGGGGGCAGGACTGAAGCTTTCTTT. The whole variable domain, filled in from reference TRBV3-1 and TRBJ1-1, reads DTAVSQTPKYLVTQMGNDKSIKCEQNLGHDTMYWYKQDSKKFLKIMFSYNNKELIINETVPNRFSPKSPDKAHLNLHINSLELGDSAVYFCASSQASTGGRTEAFFGQGTRLTVV.

This clonotype was detected ten times or more. V gene TRBV3-1 combines with J gene TRBJ2-5; D call uncertain. Deletions cut 1 base from V and 4 bases from J, with 1 base between. Germline values: CDR1 LGHDT, CDR2 YNNKEL (reference sequence). This CDR3 comprises 11 residues. The CDR3, as DNA: TGTGCCAGCAGCCAAGTAGAGACCCAGTACTTC. It specifies CASSQVETQYF.

This clonotype was seen ten or more times. V is TRBV28 and J is TRBJ1-5; no clear D gene. V lost 1 base and J 5 bases, leaving 9 bases between the germline ends. Germline values: CDR1 MDHEN, CDR2 SYDVKM. The CDR3 spans 14 residues. The CDR3 DNA sequence: TGTGCCAGCAGTTTATCCGGAAGGCATCAGCCCCAGCATTTT. This encodes CASSLSGRHQPQHF.